Below, 9 T cell receptor beta chains from the same sample are listed, as sequenced in a study of cytomegalovirus exposure and HLA in healthy donors. The PCR contained 60 Vbeta and 13 Jbeta primers. The repertoire was sequenced with immunoSEQ multiplex PCR; TCRdb's copy has only in-frame clones and lacks some. The top ten clones hold 2% to 3% of a sample with roughly 130,000 clones, about two thirds of them seen once. Sequencing input: PBMCs. The receptors were gathered from a woman between 55 and 75 years old in good health and CMV-seropositive.

V usage is TRBV6-5 and J usage is TRBJ1-1; tentative D call: TRBD1 (6 bases). Germline V gene sequence: CDR1 MNHEY, CDR2 SVGAGI. The CDR3 sequence is 13 residues long. The V gene lost 8 bases and the J gene lost 5 bases, with 15 bases spanning the gap. CDR3 sequence (DNA): TGTGCCAGCGCGGGGGGGCAGAGAACTGAAGCTTTCTTT. Translation gives CASAGGQRTEAFF.

The chain couples TRBV27 to TRBJ2-7; maybe TRBD1 (7 bases). V lost 11 bases and J 0 bases, leaving 14 bases between the germline ends. CDR3 size: 13 residues. CDR1 and CDR2 from the germline V gene are MNHEY and SMNVEV (reference sequence). The CDR3 region has the DNA TGTGCCTCGTGGAGGGACAGCTCCTACGAGCAGTACTTC. Its translation: CASWRDSSYEQYF.

The chain employs TRBV6-5 and TRBJ2-7, with D perhaps matching TRBD1 (6 bases). V shed 6 bases and J shed 3 bases, with 12 bases lying between them. The length of the CDR3 is 13 residues. Germline lookup yields CDR1 MNHEY and CDR2 SVGAGI. CDR3 sequence reads: CASRRGQYYEQYF. CDR3 nucleotides: TGTGCCAGCAGACGAGGACAGTACTACGAGCAGTACTTC.

The CDR3 DNA follows: TGCAGTGCTTTCAGTCCCTACGAGCAGTACTTC. Its protein is CSAFSPYEQYF. V and J are TRBV20-1 and TRBJ2-7; D not certain. This CDR3 has 11 amino acids. With 5 bases removed from V and 2 bases from J, the gap between germline ends came to 7 bases. Germline V gives CDR1 DFQATT, CDR2 SNEGSKA (reference sequence).

CDR3 coding DNA: TGTGCCAGCAGCGGGGGACAGGGACCCATTTCTGGAAACACCATATATTTT. Its translation is CASSGGQGPISGNTIYF. The V and J genes are TRBV9 and TRBJ1-3; 9 bases fit TRBD1. J lost 1 base, V lost 3 bases, and 8 bases had no gene match. CDR1 SGDLS and CDR2 YYNGEE come from the germline V gene. CDR3 length: 17 residues.

The V gene is TRBV6-1, the J gene TRBJ2-1; D not resolved. Germline V gene sequence: CDR1 MNHNS, CDR2 SASEGT. V lost 0 bases and J 0 bases, leaving 9 bases between the germline ends. CDR3 length: 16 amino acids. This CDR3 is CASSEAVTHSYNEQFF. As DNA, the CDR3 is TGTGCCAGCAGTGAAGCTGTAACACACTCCTACAATGAGCAGTTCTTC.

This clone came up a few times. The V gene is TRBV7-9, the J gene TRBJ2-7; D possibly corresponds to TRBD1 (6 bases). This CDR3 is 15 amino acids long. The V end was cut by 1 base, the J end by 7 bases, with 17 bases between. CDR1 is SEHNR, CDR2 FQNEAQ, per germline (reference sequence). The CDR3: CASSLEGTTIEEQYF. CDR3 nucleotides: TGTGCCAGCAGCTTAGAGGGGACAACGATAGAAGAGCAGTACTTC.

This rearrangement joins TRBV11-3 to TRBJ2-1, with 8 bases matching TRBD1. Germline CDR1 reads SGHNT; CDR2 reads YENEEA. The ends lost 5 bases at V and 1 base at J; junction bases unmatched: 10. The CDR3 is made up of 17 amino acids. CDR3 sequence (DNA): TGTGCCAGCAGCCCCGGACAGGGATTCGGATCCTACAATGAGCAGTTCTTC. It encodes CASSPGQGFGSYNEQFF.

The chain carries TRBV6-5 and TRBJ1-1, with TRBD1 as a possible D gene (5 bases). Germline V gene lookup returns CDR1 MNHEY and CDR2 SVGAGI. CDR3 size: 14 residues. Trimming removed 6 bases from V and 0 bases from J, with 11 bases in between. The DNA for the CDR3 is TGTGCCAGCAGCCTGACAGAGATGAACACTGAAGCTTTCTTT. Translation: CASSLTEMNTEAFF.